These T cell receptor beta chains were read from a single sample in a study of blood T cell repertoires in COVID-19. Here immunoSEQ multiplex PCR was the method, and the copy in TCRdb shows in-frame clones only, minus some. The table includes a few hundred thousand clones, about 88% detected once. The sequenced material came from peripheral blood. Source of these receptors: a man aged 55-75 years who had recovered from COVID-19. Both conserved end residues are part of each CDR3. The order of the fields is V gene, J gene, clone size, D gene, CDR3 protein, CDR3 DNA. A D gene is named only where the DNA matches it firmly. A row's size may be missing; if present it is once, few, many or a size class.

TRBV5-1	TRBJ1-2	NA	NA	CASSLEEGNPGYTF	TGCGCCAGCAGCTTGGAGGAGGGGAACCCTGGCTACACCTTC
TRBV12-3/TRBV12-4	TRBJ2-5	NA	TRBD2	CASERGVQETQYF	TGTGCCAGCGAGCGGGGGGTACAAGAGACCCAGTACTTC
TRBV2	TRBJ1-2	NA	TRBD1	CASKTGVASGYTF	TGTGCCAGTAAGACAGGGGTAGCGAGCGGCTACACCTTC
TRBV19	TRBJ2-1	NA	NA	CASSIGPTSYAEQFF	TGTGCCAGTAGTATAGGACCCACTAGCTATGCTGAGCAGTTCTTC
TRBV27	TRBJ2-7	NA	TRBD1	CASTLKGQGHEQYF	TGTGCCAGCACCCTAAAAGGACAGGGACATGAGCAGTACTTC
TRBV9	TRBJ2-1	NA	TRBD2	CASSRKASGGVNEQFF	TGTGCCAGCTCCCGAAAAGCTAGCGGGGGGGTGAATGAGCAGTTCTTC
TRBV7-3	TRBJ1-1	NA	TRBD1	CASSLLGQRNTEAFF	TGTGCCAGCAGCTTATTGGGACAGAGGAACACTGAAGCTTTCTTT
TRBV6-5	TRBJ1-3	NA	NA	CASIAGGSGNTIYF	TGTGCCAGCATCGCCGGGGGCTCTGGAAACACCATATATTTT
TRBV12-3/TRBV12-4	TRBJ1-1	NA	TRBD1	CASSRQGVVAFF	TGTGCCAGCAGCCGACAGGGGGTTGTCGCTTTCTTT
TRBV23-1	TRBJ2-7	once	NA	CASSPNTYEQYF	TGCGCCAGCAGTCCAAACACCTACGAGCAGTACTTC
TRBV6-1	TRBJ1-6	few	NA	CASSESRGRSYNSPLHF	TGTGCCAGCAGTGAGTCGCGGGGGAGATCCTATAATTCACCCCTCCACTTT
TRBV28	TRBJ2-7	NA	TRBD1	CASSPTGGPSYEQYF	TGTGCCAGCAGTCCTACAGGGGGCCCTAGCTACGAGCAGTACTTC
TRBV9	TRBJ2-1	NA	TRBD2	CASSQTSASYNEQFF	TGTGCCAGCAGCCAGACTAGCGCCTCCTACAATGAGCAGTTCTTC
TRBV5-6	TRBJ1-6	few	NA	CASSSERANSPLHF	TGTGCCAGCAGCTCCGAGAGGGCGAACTCACCCCTCCACTTT
TRBV19	TRBJ2-3	NA	NA	CASTLTGTDTQYF	TGTGCCAGTACTCTAACAGGCACAGATACGCAGTATTTT